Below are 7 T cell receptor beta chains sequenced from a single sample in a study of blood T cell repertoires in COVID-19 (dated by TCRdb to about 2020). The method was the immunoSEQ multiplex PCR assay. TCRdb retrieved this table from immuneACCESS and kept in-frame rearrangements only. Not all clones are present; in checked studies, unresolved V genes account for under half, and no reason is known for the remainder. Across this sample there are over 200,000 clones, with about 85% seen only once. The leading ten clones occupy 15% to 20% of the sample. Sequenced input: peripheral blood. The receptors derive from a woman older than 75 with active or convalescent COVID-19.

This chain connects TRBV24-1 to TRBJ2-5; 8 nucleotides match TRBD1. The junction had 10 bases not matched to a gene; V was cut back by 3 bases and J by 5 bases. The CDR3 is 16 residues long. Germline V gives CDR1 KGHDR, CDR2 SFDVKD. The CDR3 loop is CATSDVGRGRTETQYF. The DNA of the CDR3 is TGTGCCACCAGTGATGTTGGCAGGGGGCGTACCGAGACCCAGTACTTC.

This chain's CDR3 is CASSRRRVDEQFF. The CDR3 DNA is TGTGCCAGCAGCCGGCGGAGGGTCGATGAGCAGTTCTTC. J is TRBJ2-1 and V is TRBV5-4, with D possibly matching TRBD2 (6 bases). V was trimmed by 4 bases and J by 8 bases, leaving 13 bases between them. Germline CDR1 is SGHNT and CDR2 is YYREEE (reference sequence). The CDR3 sequence is 13 residues long.

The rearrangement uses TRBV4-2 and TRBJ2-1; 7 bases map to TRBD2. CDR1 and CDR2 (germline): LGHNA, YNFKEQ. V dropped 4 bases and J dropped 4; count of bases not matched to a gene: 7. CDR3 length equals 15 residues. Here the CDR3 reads CASSPSGTQYNEQFF. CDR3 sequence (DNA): TGTGCCAGCAGCCCAAGCGGGACTCAGTACAATGAGCAGTTCTTC.

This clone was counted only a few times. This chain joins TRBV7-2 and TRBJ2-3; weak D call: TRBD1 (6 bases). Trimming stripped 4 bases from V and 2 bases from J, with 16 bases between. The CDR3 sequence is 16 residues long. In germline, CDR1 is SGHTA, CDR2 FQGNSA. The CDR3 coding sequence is TGTGCCAGCAGCTCTGAGACGACAGGATTCACAGATACGCAGTATTTT. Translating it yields CASSSETTGFTDTQYF. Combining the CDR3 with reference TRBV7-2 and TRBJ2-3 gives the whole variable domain GAGVSQSPSNKVTEKGKDVELRCDPISGHTALYWYRQSLGQGLEFLIYFQGNSAPDKSGLPSDRFSAERTGGSVSTLTIQRTQQEDSAVYLCASSSETTGFTDTQYFGPGTRLTVL.

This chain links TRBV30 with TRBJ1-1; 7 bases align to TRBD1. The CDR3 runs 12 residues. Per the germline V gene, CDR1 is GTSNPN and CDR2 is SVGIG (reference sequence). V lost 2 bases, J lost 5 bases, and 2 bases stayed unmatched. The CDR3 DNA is TGTGCCTGGAGTCAGGGGGGTACTGAAGCTTTCTTT. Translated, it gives CAWSQGGTEAFF.

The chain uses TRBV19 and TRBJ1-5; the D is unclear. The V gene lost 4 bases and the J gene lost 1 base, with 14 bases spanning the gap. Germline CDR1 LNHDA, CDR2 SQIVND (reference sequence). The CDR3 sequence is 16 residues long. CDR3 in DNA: TGTGCCAGTAGTAGCGGGGAGAGTTGGAGCAATCAGCCCCAGCATTTT. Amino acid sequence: CASSSGESWSNQPQHF.

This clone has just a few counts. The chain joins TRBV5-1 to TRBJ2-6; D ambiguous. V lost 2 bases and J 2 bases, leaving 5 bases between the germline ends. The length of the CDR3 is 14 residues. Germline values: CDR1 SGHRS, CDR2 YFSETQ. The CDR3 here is CASSFPPGANVLTF. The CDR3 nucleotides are TGCGCCAGCAGCTTCCCTCCTGGGGCCAACGTCCTGACTTTC.